This T cell receptor (beta chain) stems from a study of T cell responses to AZD1222 COVID-19 vaccine. Findings and caveats of the study: Vaccine-associated CD4 TCRs ranged over spike, dominating at 160-218 and 743-854. Donors were mostly white British, more females; clonal diversity possibly underestimated. Baseline serology detected seropositivity in only a handful of AZD1222 recipients.

Notes on this clone: The target antigen is unknown.

CDR3 length equals 13 residues. From germline, CDR1 is MNHEY and CDR2 SVGAGI. V was trimmed by 2 bases and J by 15 bases, leaving 16 bases between them. The table came from immunoSEQ multiplex PCR; TCRdb's copy has only in-frame clones and leaves some out. The sample has about 120,000 clones; around 93% are singletons. The chain links TRBV6-5 to TRBJ1-4, with D possibly matching TRBD1 (5 bases). The material was peripheral blood, obtained on day 0 of AZD1222 vaccination. This TCR derives from an adult in good health. DNA for the CDR3: TGTGCCAGCAGTTACCGTGGTGCCCCAGGGATGTTTTTT. It encodes CASSYRGAPGMFF.